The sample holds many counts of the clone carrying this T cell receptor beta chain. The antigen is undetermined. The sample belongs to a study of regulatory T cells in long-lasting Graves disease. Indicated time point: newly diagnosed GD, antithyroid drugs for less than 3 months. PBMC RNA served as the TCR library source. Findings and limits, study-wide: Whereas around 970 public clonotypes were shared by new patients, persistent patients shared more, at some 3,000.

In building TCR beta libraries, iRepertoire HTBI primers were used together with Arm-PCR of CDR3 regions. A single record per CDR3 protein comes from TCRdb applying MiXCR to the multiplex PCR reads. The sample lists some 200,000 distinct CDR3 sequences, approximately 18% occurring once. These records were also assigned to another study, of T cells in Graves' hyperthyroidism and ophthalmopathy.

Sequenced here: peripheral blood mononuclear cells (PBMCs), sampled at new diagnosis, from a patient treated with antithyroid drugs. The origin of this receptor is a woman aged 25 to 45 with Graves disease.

CDR3 amino acids: CASIENTEAFF. CDR3 sequence (DNA): TGTGCCAGCATTGAGAACACTGAAGCTTTCTTT. V and J are TRBV28 and TRBJ1-1; D ambiguous. Germline CDR1 reads MDHEN; CDR2 reads SYDVKM. This CDR3 has 11 amino acids. Trimming removed 7 bases at V and 1 base at J, with 4 bases between.